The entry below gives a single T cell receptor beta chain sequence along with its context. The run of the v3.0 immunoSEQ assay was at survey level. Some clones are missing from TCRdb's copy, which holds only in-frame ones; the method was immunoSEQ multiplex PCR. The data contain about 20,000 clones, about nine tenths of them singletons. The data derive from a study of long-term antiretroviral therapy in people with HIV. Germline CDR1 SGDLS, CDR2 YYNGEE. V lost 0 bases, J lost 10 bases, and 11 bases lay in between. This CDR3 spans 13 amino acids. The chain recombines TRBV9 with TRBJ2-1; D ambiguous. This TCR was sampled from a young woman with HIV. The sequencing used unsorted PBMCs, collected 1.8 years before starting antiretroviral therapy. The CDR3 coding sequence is TGTGCCAGCAGCGTAGAGAACCGACGCGAGCAGTTCTTC. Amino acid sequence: CASSVENRREQFF.